Here is one TCR beta chain with its context. The entry originates in a study of blood T cell repertoires in COVID-19. Method: immunoSEQ multiplex PCR; TCRdb's copy keeps in-frame clones and lacks some. The table includes 440,000 or so clones, approximately 89% detected once. Germline-derived CDR1 and CDR2 are MNHEY and SMNVEV (reference sequence). The CDR3 covers 14 residues. Between the trimmed V and J ends, which lost 3 bases and 1 base, there was a span of 9 bases. The chain has TRBV27 and TRBJ1-1; no clear D. The sample comprised peripheral blood. The source of this sequence is a woman aged 40 to 50 with COVID-19, enrolled during active disease. The CDR3 region is CASSFSGQNTEAFF. The CDR3 DNA is TGTGCCAGCAGTTTCTCGGGTCAGAACACTGAAGCTTTCTTT.